The rows below give T cell receptor beta chains drawn from one sample of a study of cytomegalovirus exposure and HLA in healthy donors. Measured with immunoSEQ multiplex PCR; TCRdb has only the in-frame clones, and not every one. The repertoire has about 62,000 clones, around three quarters of them found once; the top ten carry around 7.6%. The specimen was PBMCs. The receptors shown here come from a man in his sixties in good health and CMV-seropositive. Each CDR3 is given with its conserved first and last residue. D genes are given only for firm matches. Clone sizes are given selectively: once, few, many, or a class where the clone is expanded.

TRBD1,-,TRBV6-1,TRBJ2-2,TGTGCCACCGGACAGGGGGCTAACACCGGGGAGCTGTTTTTT,CATGQGANTGELFF
-,-,TRBV5-1,TRBJ2-5,TGCGCCAGCACCGAAAGCTCGGGGAGGGAGACCCAGTACTTC,CASTESSGRETQYF
-,-,TRBV19,TRBJ2-6,TGTGCCAGTAAGCAGGTCGGCAGCTCTTTCTCTGGGGCCAACGTCCTGACTTTC,CASKQVGSSFSGANVLTF
-,-,TRBV5-1,TRBJ2-1,TGCGCCAGCAGCTTGGCGGGAGAGACCTACAATGAGCAGTTCTTC,CASSLAGETYNEQFF
-,-,TRBV6-5,TRBJ1-6,TGTGCCAGCAGTTACTCGCAGGGGAATTCACCCCTCCACTTT,CASSYSQGNSPLHF
TRBD1,-,TRBV19,TRBJ2-7,TGTGCCAGTAGTGCGGGACAGGCCGCCTACGAGCAGTACTTC,CASSAGQAAYEQYF
TRBD1,-,TRBV7-9,TRBJ1-1,TGTTCCAGCAGCTCGGGACAGGGATATAACACTGAAGCTTTCTTT,CSSSSGQGYNTEAFF
-,few,TRBV6-1,TRBJ1-1,TGTGCCAGCAGAGGAGACCTAAATGAAGCTTTCTTT,CASRGDLNEAFF
-,-,TRBV29-1,TRBJ2-5,TGCAGCGTTGCCAGACAGCAAGAGACCCAGTACTTC,CSVARQQETQYF
-,-,TRBV27,TRBJ2-3,TGTGCCAGCAGTTTCCGGGGAGCCACAGATACGCAGTATTTT,CASSFRGATDTQYF
-,-,TRBV5-1,TRBJ1-1,TGCGCCAGCGGGTCGGGAATCGACACTGAAGCTTTCTTT,CASGSGIDTEAFF
TRBD2,few,TRBV7-9,TRBJ2-1,TGTGCCAGCAGCTTAGCCCTAGCGGGACCTGACAATGAGCAGTTCTTC,CASSLALAGPDNEQFF
-,once,TRBV18,TRBJ1-1,TGTGCCAGCTCACTATCTGCAGGACAGCGAACAGAAGCTTTCTTT,CASSLSAGQRTEAFF
-,-,TRBV9,TRBJ2-1,TGTGCCAGCAGCGTGGGGCAGAGCTCCTACAATGAGCAGTTCTTC,CASSVGQSSYNEQFF
TRBD2,-,TRBV19,TRBJ2-3,TGTGCCAGTACGCTCGGGACTAGCGATACGCAGTATTTT,CASTLGTSDTQYF
TRBD1,-,TRBV28,TRBJ2-7,TGTGCCAGCAGCAGAGGGGTCGGACAGGTGAAATACGAGCAGTACTTC,CASSRGVGQVKYEQYF
TRBD1,-,TRBV19,TRBJ2-1,TGTGCCAGTAGTACCGCCCCAGGGGGTTCCTACAATGAGCAGTTCTTC,CASSTAPGGSYNEQFF
TRBD1,-,TRBV5-4,TRBJ2-7,TGTGCCAGCAGCTCCTCGGCCGGGACAGATCCAAACGAGCAGTACTTC,CASSSSAGTDPNEQYF
-,-,TRBV5-1,TRBJ2-1,TGCGCCAGCAGTCCGGCTTCTGTGGGGGCGGGTGAGCAGTTCTTC,CASSPASVGAGEQFF
TRBD1,-,TRBV5-4,TRBJ2-1,TGTGCCAGCAGCTTGGGGGGGACAGTCTACAATGAGCAGTTCTTC,CASSLGGTVYNEQFF
TRBD1,-,TRBV18,TRBJ1-4,TGTGCCAGCTCACGGGACAGGGATAATGAAAAACTGTTTTTT,CASSRDRDNEKLFF
-,-,TRBV10-3,TRBJ1-4,TGTGCCATCAGTGAGCTGGGGGGGGGTCGAGGAAAACTGTTTTTT,CAISELGGGRGKLFF
TRBD1,-,TRBV7-2,TRBJ2-2,TGTGCCAGCACCCTAATGACAGGGGCCACCGGGGAGCTGTTTTTT,CASTLMTGATGELFF
-,-,TRBV11-2,TRBJ1-1,TGTGCCAGCAGCTTAGGTCCCCTTAGAGGGAACACTGAAGCTTTCTTT,CASSLGPLRGNTEAFF